This T cell receptor (beta chain) was retrieved from a study of OX40 agonist ivuxolimab in advanced cancers. Assay: immunoSEQ multiplex PCR; the TCRdb copy retains only in-frame clones and omits some. The sample includes some 80,000 clones, 85% to 95% of them seen just once. Specimen: CD4+ or CD8+ T cells sorted from blood, collected in a trial of the OX40 agonist ivuxolimab. The origin of this receptor is an adult with an advanced solid tumor such as melanoma, head and neck, liver or kidney cancer.

The CDR3 nucleotides read TGTGCCAGCAGAGATGGGGACACAACTAACTATGGCTACACCTTC. Its protein product is CASRDGDTTNYGYTF. This sequence joins TRBV28 and TRBJ1-2; the D gene is possibly TRBD1 (6 bases). V lost 6 bases and J lost 0, with 14 bases in between. The CDR3 is made up of 15 amino acids. Germline-derived CDR1 and CDR2 are MDHEN and SYDVKM.